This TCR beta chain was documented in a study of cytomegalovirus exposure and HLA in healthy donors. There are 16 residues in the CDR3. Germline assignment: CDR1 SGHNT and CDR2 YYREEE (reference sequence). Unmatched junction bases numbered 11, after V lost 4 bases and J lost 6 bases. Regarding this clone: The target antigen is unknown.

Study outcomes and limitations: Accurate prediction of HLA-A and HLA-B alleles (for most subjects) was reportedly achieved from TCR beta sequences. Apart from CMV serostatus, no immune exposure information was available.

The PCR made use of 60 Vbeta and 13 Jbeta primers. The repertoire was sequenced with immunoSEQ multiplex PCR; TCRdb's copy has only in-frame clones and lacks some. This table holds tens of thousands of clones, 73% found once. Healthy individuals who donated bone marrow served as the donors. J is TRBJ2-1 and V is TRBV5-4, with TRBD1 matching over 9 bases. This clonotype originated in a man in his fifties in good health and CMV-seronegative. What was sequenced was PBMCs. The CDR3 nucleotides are TGTGCCAGCAGCGCTGGACAGGGGCGCCACCCCAATGAGCAGTTCTTC. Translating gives CASSAGQGRHPNEQFF. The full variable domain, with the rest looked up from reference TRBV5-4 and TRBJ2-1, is ETGVTQSPTHLIKTRGQQVTLRCSSQSGHNTVSWYQQALGQGPQFIFQYYREEENGRGNFPPRFSGLQFPNYSSELNVNALELDDSALYLCASSAGQGRHPNEQFFGPGTRLTVL.